Below, one T cell receptor beta chain is given with its context. Its antigen is still unknown. Per-base quality was not reported, and no clone a single base away is much larger than it. The cohort was made up of around 720 healthy bone marrow donors. All cohort members were sampled while nominally healthy, although unrecorded immune exposures were likely present. The donor tested CMV seronegative, placing the donor among the 300 to 450 seronegative members of the cohort. A peripheral blood sample was collected from each donor, and TCR beta sequencing was performed on peripheral blood mononuclear cells. Genomic DNA extraction from the blood cell samples was performed with the Qiagen DNeasy Blood Extraction Kit. The CDR3 covers 20 residues, taking in both the cysteine and the phenylalanine. Of the read, only the CDR3 DNA is kept; its 60 bases are in frame from base 1. V is pruned by 0 bases and J by 1 base, leaving 13 bases of the junction without a gene match. In the germline V gene (reference sequence), CDR1 corresponds to GTSNPN and CDR2 to SVGIG.

Libraries were constructed by the immunoSEQ multiplex PCR assay. A mixture of 60 forward primers for TCR Vbeta segments and 13 reverse primers for TCR Jbeta segments was used in the multiplex PCR. The CDR3 region of rearranged TCR beta genes was amplified from genomic DNA with a multiplex PCR assay. The Illumina HiSeq System was used to sequence the amplified TCR beta libraries as 87-base-pair reads. The study's own analysis went as follows. A later analysis tallied tens of millions of unique TCR beta chains across the 666 repertoires, and approximately 12 million of those chains were shared by two or more donors. To remove PCR and sequencing errors, raw reads were error-corrected and collapsed into unique sequences using a nearest-neighbor algorithm that merged closely related sequences. To assign V, D and J gene segments, CDR3 sequences were aligned to IMGT reference sequences. For a sequence to be retained, a match of at least six nucleotides was required to both a V gene segment and a J gene segment. Rearrangements were classified as productive when the CDR3 lacked stop codons and remained in frame with V and J, and all other rearrangements were classified as non-productive. CDR3 was defined according to IMGT convention as the region running from the second conserved V-encoded cysteine to the conserved J-encoded phenylalanine. In an earlier analysis of some 550 of the donors, sequences lacking an unambiguous match to a single V gene segment were excluded. An earlier analysis of a few hundred of the donors classified V segments as functional when productive rearrangements were above 56.7% and as segregating when the standard deviation between donors was above 5%. A statistical classification framework was developed to diagnose cytomegalovirus status using the catalog of TCR beta chain sequences. A later analysis assigned V and J genes by comparing TCR nucleotide sequences with IMGT/GENE-DB human TR gene sequences. A later analysis assigned CDR3 sequences and most-parsimonious VDJ recombination scenarios with the TCRdist pipeline. A later analysis defined each TCR beta chain by its CDR3 amino acid sequence plus V-gene family, and excluded reads lacking a unique V-gene family. In a later analysis, several hundred highly shared, low-generation-probability nucleotide sequences were removed to address suspected cross-contamination and a sequencing artifact. A later analysis calculated a clonal expansion index for each public chain from normalized within-repertoire ranks of inferred template counts. In a later analysis, generation probabilities were computed with a VDJ recombination model fitted to out-of-frame rearrangements, and the resulting probabilities were checked against IGoR. Hypergeometric tests were used in a later analysis to score TCR-TCR, TCR-HLA and TCR-CMV co-occurrence, with a repertoire-size bias correction applied to the TCR pairs. A later analysis estimated false discovery rates by permuting HLA or CMV assignments 20 times. A later analysis grouped co-occurring TCRs with DBSCAN, adding TCRdist sequence similarity when clustering within HLA-allele-positive subsets. Repertoires with fewer than 30,000 or more than 120,000 public chains were left out of co-occurrence clustering, as were five repertoires with anomalous nucleotide sharing. Drawn from immuneACCESS, this table holds only the in-frame rearrangements with V and J called that TCRdb kept. Clones are partly lost; checked studies trace under half to an unresolved V gene and leave the rest unexplained. V and J calls and clone size follow that table, whereas D and trimming were derived from the DNA. Here the sample has roughly 180,000 clones; approximately 80% occur a single time. The top ten clones comprise 2% to 3% of the sample.

The source of the sample is a study of cytomegalovirus exposure and HLA in healthy donors (dated by TCRdb to 2016 to 2017). Regarding the complete study: In an earlier analysis of around 540 of the donors, under 300 Gb of sequence data and about 110 million unique TCR beta sequences from about 190 million T cells were reported. Using immunosequencing, the study profiled T cell repertoires from 666 subjects and related those repertoires to cytomegalovirus serostatus. A later genetic analysis used genome-wide SNP genotypes for about 65% of the 666 donors, treating that subset as a discovery cohort. Besides the first cohort of some 670 subjects, a separate validation cohort made up of 120 different subjects was used. Class I and class II HLA loci were covered by the typing at four-digit resolution. The genetic ancestry cluster associated with self-reported Caucasian donors included 81% of the roughly 400 genotyped donors. Every repertoire in the discovery cohort had been generated on one and the same sequencing platform. Around 330 gigabases of sequencing data and 75 million to 85 million unique TCR sequences made up an early release that covered roughly 670 HLA-typed donors. Rather than using new phenotypic data, the later analysis identified candidate immune exposures from TCR beta sequences and from how often those sequences occurred across donors. Roughly five DR-DQ haplotypes were handled as single units for association and clustering because linkage in the cohort was strong. Among 398 genotyped donors of the cohort, an average of about 240,000 unique TCR beta nucleotide sequences were sequenced per donor, roughly 18% of them non-productive. In an earlier analysis of roughly 580 of the donors, high-throughput TCR beta sequencing was used to judge whether each TCR beta V gene segment behaved as functional or pseudogenic. The study aimed to test whether signatures of past pathogen exposure could be identified by cataloging public T cell receptors. To predict cytomegalovirus infection status, the study combined high-throughput TCR immunosequencing, statistical association of individual TCRs with disease status, and machine learning. To study patterns of TCR occurrence, a later analysis re-analyzed previously published TCR beta repertoires from 666 donors and added high-resolution HLA genotyping. Typing coverage differed by locus: A, B, C, DRB1 and DQB1 were typed in about 629-640 donors, DQA1 in about 500, DPA1 in around 610, and DPB1 in 450 to 480. Donor age, sex, ethnicity and CMV serostatus were compiled together with the repertoire data. On the study overall, not on this receptor specifically: The earlier analysis of a few hundred of the donors excluded over 15 rarely observed V segments, including chromosome 9 orphons, because counts were too low. Sequencing depth was assumed to be roughly uniform across donors in the presence/absence analyses, though that assumption may not hold. In a later analysis, 16,951 TCR beta sequences were associated with specific HLA alleles at a false discovery rate of 0.05. Correlated functional status among segregating V segments might be attributable to linkage disequilibrium, but an unknown experimental factor could not be ruled out. A later analysis found that TCR association rates varied across HLA loci, with DRB1 alleles showing the most associated TCRs and HLA-C alleles the fewest. In a later analysis, several top co-occurrence clusters were reported to appear linked to parvovirus B19, influenza, CMV and Epstein-Barr virus. The study listed approximately 160 TCR beta chains as associated with cytomegalovirus. In an earlier analysis of around 600 of the donors, most TCR beta V segments appeared in productive rearrangements about 90% or about 30% of the time, broadly matching IMGT annotations. The cohort was sequenced for TCR beta chains only, and without alpha or paired-chain data the features that could be detected were limited. An association between a missense DCLRE1C variant and V-gene and J-gene trimming of TCR beta chains was found in a later genetic analysis and replicated in an independent cohort. In a later genetic analysis, fewer N-insertions in productive TCRs were reported among donors in an Asian-associated ancestry cluster than the 666-donor mean. In a later analysis, most CMV-associated TCR beta chains were found to appear HLA-restricted, with HLA associations seemingly driven largely by CMV exposure. Compared with equally common non-associated chains, HLA-associated TCR beta chains in a later analysis were more clonally expanded and had lower generation probabilities. According to the authors, the approach could potentially be generalized to other disease states and immunological phenotypes. In vitro tests confirmed that a few of the cytomegalovirus-associated TCR beta chains recognize cytomegalovirus antigens. While some public TCRs were present in many individuals, most TCR sequences turned up only very rarely across donors. For the cohort, immune exposure information was limited to CMV serostatus. A further reported finding was that TCR beta sequences accurately predicted the HLA-A and HLA-B alleles for most subjects in the first cohort. When HLA alleles, especially DR and DQ, strongly co-occurred, attributing TCR associations to individual alleles was difficult. Some IMGT-functional V segments, including TRBV6-2 and TRBV6-3, could not be told apart with the 87-base-pair reads, so those segments were excluded. Cytomegalovirus status was reported to be diagnosed by the classifier with high specificity and sensitivity in both the original and validation cohorts. Because some donors lacked HLA typing at each locus, the association tests relied only on the typed subset. A group of highly shared sequence variants was considered likely to be a technical artifact of the sequencing pipeline.

Sequenced material: PBMCs. The rearrangement combines TRBV30 with TRBJ1-6, with 9 bases in between that match TRBD1. The sequence derives from a male donor in good health and CMV-seronegative. The base sequence is TGTGCCTGGAGTGTACGTTCGGAGGACAGGGGAAAATCCTATAATTCACCCCTCCACTTT. The resulting protein is CAWSVRSEDRGKSYNSPLHF.